These T cell receptor beta chains were read from a single sample in a study of blood T cells in healthy people across ages. Via MiXCR, TCRdb re-called the 5' RACE reads, giving one row per CDR3 protein. The data show roughly 800,000 distinct CDR3 sequences, approximately 25% seen once. A further study also used this sample, focusing on T cells of mothers and their children.

Material: blood. The receptors derive from a boy younger than 18 in good health. Both conserved end residues are part of each CDR3. D genes are given only for firm matches. Only part of the rows carry a size: once, few, many, or a class if the clone is expanded.

J: TRBJ2-3; V: TRBV20-1; D: NA; size: few; CDR3: CSAKWTASTDTQYF; DNA: TGCAGTGCCAAATGGACAGCTAGCACAGATACGCAGTATTTT
J: TRBJ2-7; V: TRBV7-6; D: NA; size: NA; CDR3: CASSPHDRQEQYF; DNA: TGTGCCAGCAGCCCTCACGACCGGCAGGAGCAGTACTTC
J: TRBJ1-6; V: TRBV7-3; D: NA; size: NA; CDR3: CAGSEAGSWNSPLHF; DNA: TGTGCCGGCAGCGAAGCAGGGAGTTGGAATTCACCCCTCCACTTT
J: TRBJ1-1; V: TRBV29-1; D: TRBD1; size: few; CDR3: CSVTGGNTEAFF; DNA: TGCAGCGTGACAGGGGGGAACACTGAAGCTTTCTTT
J: TRBJ2-7; V: TRBV12-3/TRBV12-4; D: NA; size: NA; CDR3: CASSLEPGVGYEQYF; DNA: TGTGCCAGCAGTTTAGAGCCGGGAGTCGGGTACGAGCAGTACTTC
J: TRBJ2-2; V: TRBV7-2; D: TRBD2; size: few; CDR3: CASSQGWREENTGELFF; DNA: TGTGCCAGCAGCCAAGGCTGGCGGGAGGAGAACACCGGGGAGCTGTTTTTT
J: TRBJ2-5; V: TRBV20-1; D: TRBD1; size: NA; CDR3: CSASWTGNRETQYF; DNA: TGCAGTGCTAGCTGGACAGGGAATCGAGAGACCCAGTACTTC
J: TRBJ2-7; V: TRBV7-2; D: NA; size: NA; CDR3: CASSLMTAYEQYF; DNA: TGTGCCAGCAGCTTAATGACAGCATACGAGCAGTACTTC
J: TRBJ1-1; V: TRBV20-1; D: NA; size: few; CDR3: CSARLDTEAFF; DNA: TGCAGTGCTAGATTGGACACTGAAGCTTTCTTT
J: TRBJ2-7; V: TRBV4-3; D: NA; size: many; CDR3: CASSQRRVSYEQYF; DNA: TGCGCCAGCAGCCAGCGCCGCGTTTCCTACGAGCAGTACTTC
J: TRBJ2-1; V: TRBV2; D: NA; size: NA; CDR3: CATLQRDNEQFF; DNA: TGTGCCACCCTACAAAGGGACAATGAGCAGTTCTTC
J: TRBJ2-5; V: TRBV6-2/TRBV6-3; D: TRBD1; size: few; CDR3: CASSQGQGSETQYF; DNA: TGTGCCAGCAGTCAAGGACAGGGGTCGGAGACCCAGTACTTC
J: TRBJ2-1; V: TRBV2; D: TRBD2; size: NA; CDR3: CASNSLREGLANEQFF; DNA: TGTGCCAGCAATTCTCTGCGGGAGGGCCTGGCCAATGAGCAGTTCTTC
J: TRBJ2-7; V: TRBV6-1; D: TRBD1; size: few; CDR3: CASRAAGTGAPYEQYF; DNA: TGTGCCAGCAGAGCAGCCGGGACAGGGGCACCCTACGAGCAGTACTTC
J: TRBJ2-4; V: TRBV5-1; D: TRBD2; size: NA; CDR3: CASSARLAGVAKNIQYF; DNA: TGCGCCAGCAGCGCCAGACTAGCGGGAGTTGCCAAAAACATTCAGTACTTC
J: TRBJ2-6; V: TRBV4-3; D: NA; size: NA; CDR3: CASSHEEDGDSGANVLTF; DNA: TGCGCCAGCAGCCATGAGGAAGACGGGGACTCTGGGGCCAACGTCCTGACTTTC
J: TRBJ1-6; V: TRBV7-2; D: NA; size: NA; CDR3: CASSSDWEGWTPLHF; DNA: TGTGCCAGCAGCTCGGATTGGGAGGGTTGGACACCCCTCCACTTT
J: TRBJ1-1; V: TRBV20-1; D: NA; size: NA; CDR3: CSAWAGNTEAFF; DNA: TGCAGTGCCTGGGCAGGGAACACTGAAGCTTTCTTT
J: TRBJ1-1; V: TRBV27; D: NA; size: many; CDR3: CASSLPGGEAFF; DNA: TGTGCCAGCAGTTTACCGGGGGGTGAAGCTTTCTTT
J: TRBJ1-1; V: TRBV7-2; D: NA; size: NA; CDR3: CASSQMGRMNTEAFF; DNA: TGTGCCAGCAGTCAGATGGGACGGATGAACACTGAAGCTTTCTTT
J: TRBJ2-7; V: TRBV5-6; D: TRBD2; size: few; CDR3: CASSLSWGGMYEQYF; DNA: TGTGCCAGCAGCTTGAGCTGGGGGGGGATGTACGAGCAGTACTTC
J: TRBJ2-7; V: TRBV7-6; D: TRBD1; size: NA; CDR3: CASSPGTASLSYEQYF; DNA: TGTGCCAGCAGCCCCGGGACAGCCTCCTTATCCTACGAGCAGTACTTC